This TCR beta chain was sequenced in a study of blood T cell repertoires in COVID-19. Per germline, CDR1 SGHVS and CDR2 FNYEAQ. This CDR3 has 14 residues. V lost 1 base, J lost 3 bases, and 1 base stayed unmatched. Sequencing was performed with immunoSEQ multiplex PCR; in TCRdb, only in-frame clones are kept and a portion is missing. The table records tens of thousands of clones, about 80% of them present only once. The material sequenced was peripheral blood. The sequence derives from a human donor in a cohort sampled during active COVID-19. The chain carries TRBV7-6 and TRBJ2-7; 9 nucleotides agree with TRBD1. CDR3 amino acids: CASSLGQGVYEQYF. Written as DNA, the CDR3 is TGTGCCAGCAGCTTAGGACAGGGGGTCTACGAGCAGTACTTC.